This T cell receptor beta chain comes out of a study of response to subunit inactivated influenza vaccine. Regarding the study as a whole: That few new T cells are recruited by each seasonal influenza vaccination was the authors' suggestion.

TCRdb ran MiXCR on the RT-PCR reads and lists one entry per CDR3 protein. The sample contains 650,000 to 800,000 distinct CDR3 sequences, 14% of which appear only once. The germline V gene has CDR1 SGHAT and CDR2 FQNNGV. With 1 base removed from V and 6 bases from J, the gap between germline ends came to 24 bases. This CDR3 has 19 amino acids. This clonotype has more than one count but fewer than ten. Its antigen is not identified. The sequence was collected from a man aged 50 to 59 who received an inactivated influenza vaccine. This chain uses TRBV11-2 with TRBJ2-2, with D tentatively TRBD1 (6 bases). This material consisted of PBMCs from blood, taken less than 15 days before vaccination. CDR3 amino acids: CASSLGWGQGSWKAGELFF. CDR3 DNA sequence: TGTGCCAGCAGCTTAGGATGGGGGCAGGGAAGTTGGAAAGCCGGGGAGCTGTTTTTT.